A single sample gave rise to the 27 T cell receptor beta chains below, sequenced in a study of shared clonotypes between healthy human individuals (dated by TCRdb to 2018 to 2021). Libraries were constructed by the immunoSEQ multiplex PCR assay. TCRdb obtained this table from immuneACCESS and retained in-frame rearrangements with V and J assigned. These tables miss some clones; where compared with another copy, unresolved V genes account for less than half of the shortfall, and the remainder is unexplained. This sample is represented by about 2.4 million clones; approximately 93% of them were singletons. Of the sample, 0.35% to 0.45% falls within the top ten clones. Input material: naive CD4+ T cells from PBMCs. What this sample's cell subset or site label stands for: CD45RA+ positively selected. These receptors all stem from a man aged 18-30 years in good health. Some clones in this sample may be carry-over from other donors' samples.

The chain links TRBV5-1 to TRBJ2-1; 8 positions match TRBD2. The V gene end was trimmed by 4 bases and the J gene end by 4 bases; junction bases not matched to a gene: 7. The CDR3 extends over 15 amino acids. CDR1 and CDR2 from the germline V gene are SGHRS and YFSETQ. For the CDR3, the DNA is TGCGCCAGCAGCGGGGGACTAGGGGAATACAATGAGCAGTTCTTC. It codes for CASSGGLGEYNEQFF.

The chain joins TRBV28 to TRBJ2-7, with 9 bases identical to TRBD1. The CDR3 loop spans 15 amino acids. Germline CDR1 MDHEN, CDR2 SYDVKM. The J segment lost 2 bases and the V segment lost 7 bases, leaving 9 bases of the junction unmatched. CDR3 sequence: CASMEPGQGPYEQYF. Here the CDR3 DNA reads TGTGCCAGCATGGAACCGGGACAGGGCCCCTACGAGCAGTACTTC.

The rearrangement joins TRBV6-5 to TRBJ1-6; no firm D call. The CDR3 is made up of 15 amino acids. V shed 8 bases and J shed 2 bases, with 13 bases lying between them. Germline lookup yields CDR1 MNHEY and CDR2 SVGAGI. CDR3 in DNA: TGTGCCAGCGGGGTAAAGGACCCCTATAATTCACCCCTCCACTTT. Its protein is CASGVKDPYNSPLHF.

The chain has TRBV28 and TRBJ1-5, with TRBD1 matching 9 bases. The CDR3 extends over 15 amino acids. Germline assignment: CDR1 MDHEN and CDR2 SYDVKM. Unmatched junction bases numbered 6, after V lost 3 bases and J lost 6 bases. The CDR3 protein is CASSFSGQGGQPQHF. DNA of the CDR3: TGTGCCAGCAGTTTCTCGGGACAGGGTGGTCAGCCCCAGCATTTT.

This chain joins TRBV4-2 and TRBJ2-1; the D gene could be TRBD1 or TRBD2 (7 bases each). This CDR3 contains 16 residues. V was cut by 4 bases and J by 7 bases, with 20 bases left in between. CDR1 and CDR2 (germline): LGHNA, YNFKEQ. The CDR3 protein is CASSPRGRGGRNEQFF. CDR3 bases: TGTGCCAGCAGCCCCCGGGGCAGGGGGGGAAGAAATGAGCAGTTCTTC.

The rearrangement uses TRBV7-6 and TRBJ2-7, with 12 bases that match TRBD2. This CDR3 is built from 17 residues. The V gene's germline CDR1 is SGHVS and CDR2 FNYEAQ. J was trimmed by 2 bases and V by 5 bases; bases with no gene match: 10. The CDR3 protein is CASSQRTSGIGPYEQYF. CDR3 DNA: TGTGCCAGCAGCCAGAGGACTAGCGGGATAGGACCCTACGAGCAGTACTTC. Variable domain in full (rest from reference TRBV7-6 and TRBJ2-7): GAGVSQSPRYKVTKRGQDVALRCDPISGHVSLYWYRQALGQGPEFLTYFNYEAQQDKSGLPNDRFSAERPEGSISTLTIQRTEQRDSAMYRCASSQRTSGIGPYEQYFGPGTRLTVT.

For the CDR3, the DNA is TGTGCCAGCAGTTCGCCTGGACAGGGTGCTAACTATGGCTACACCTTC. Translation: CASSSPGQGANYGYTF. The gene calls are TRBV28 and TRBJ1-2; 8 bases map to TRBD1. Trimming removed 4 bases from V and 0 bases from J; junction bases left unmatched: 7. Germline lookup yields CDR1 MDHEN and CDR2 SYDVKM. This CDR3 has 16 residues.

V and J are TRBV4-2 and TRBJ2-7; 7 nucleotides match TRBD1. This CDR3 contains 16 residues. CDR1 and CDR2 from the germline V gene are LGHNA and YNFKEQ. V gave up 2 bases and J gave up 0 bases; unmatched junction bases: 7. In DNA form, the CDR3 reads TGTGCCAGCAGCCAACCCGGGACAGACGGCTCCTACGAGCAGTACTTC. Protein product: CASSQPGTDGSYEQYF.

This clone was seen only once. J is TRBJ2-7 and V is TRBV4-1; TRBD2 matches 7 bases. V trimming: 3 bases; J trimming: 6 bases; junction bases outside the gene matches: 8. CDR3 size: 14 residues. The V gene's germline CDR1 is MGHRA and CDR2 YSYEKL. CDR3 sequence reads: CASSHGGGMGEQYF. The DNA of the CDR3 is TGCGCCAGCAGCCATGGGGGAGGGATGGGCGAGCAGTACTTC.

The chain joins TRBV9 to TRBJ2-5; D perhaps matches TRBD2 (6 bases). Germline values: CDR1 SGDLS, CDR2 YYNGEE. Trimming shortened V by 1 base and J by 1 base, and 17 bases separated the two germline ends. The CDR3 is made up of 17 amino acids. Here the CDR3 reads CASSVRSGELGQETQYF. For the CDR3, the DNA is TGTGCCAGCAGCGTAAGGTCGGGAGAGTTAGGCCAAGAGACCCAGTACTTC.

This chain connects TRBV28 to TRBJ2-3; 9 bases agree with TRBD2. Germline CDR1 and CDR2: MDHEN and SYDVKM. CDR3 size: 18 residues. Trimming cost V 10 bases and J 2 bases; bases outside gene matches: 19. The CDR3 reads CAITSPAGGVLNTDTQYF. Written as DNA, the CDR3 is TGTGCCATCACCTCTCCAGCGGGAGGCGTTCTGAACACAGATACGCAGTATTTT. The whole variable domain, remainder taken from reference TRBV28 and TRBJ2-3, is DVKVTQSSRYLVKRTGEKVFLECVQDMDHENMFWYRQDPGLGLRLIYFSYDVKMKEKGDIPEGYSVSREKKERFSLILESASTNQTSMYLCAITSPAGGVLNTDTQYFGPGTRLTVL.

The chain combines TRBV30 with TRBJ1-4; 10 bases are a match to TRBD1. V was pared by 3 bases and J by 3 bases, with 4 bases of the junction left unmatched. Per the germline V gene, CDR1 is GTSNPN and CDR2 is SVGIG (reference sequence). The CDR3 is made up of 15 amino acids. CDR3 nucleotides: TGTGCCTGGAGGGACAGGGGGTTGGCTAATGAAAAACTGTTTTTT. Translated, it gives CAWRDRGLANEKLFF.

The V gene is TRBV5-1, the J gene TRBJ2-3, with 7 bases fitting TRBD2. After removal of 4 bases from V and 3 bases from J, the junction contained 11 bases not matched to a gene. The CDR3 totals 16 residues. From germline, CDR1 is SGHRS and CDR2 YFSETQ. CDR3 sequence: CASSPAVGAGTDTQYF. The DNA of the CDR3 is TGCGCCAGCAGCCCCGCGGTGGGAGCGGGGACAGATACGCAGTATTTT.

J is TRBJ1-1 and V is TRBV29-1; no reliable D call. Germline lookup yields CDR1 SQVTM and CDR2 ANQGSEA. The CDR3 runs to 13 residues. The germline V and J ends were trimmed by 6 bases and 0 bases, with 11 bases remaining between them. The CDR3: CSVNRDLNTEAFF. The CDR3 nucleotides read TGCAGCGTAAACAGAGATCTGAACACTGAAGCTTTCTTT.

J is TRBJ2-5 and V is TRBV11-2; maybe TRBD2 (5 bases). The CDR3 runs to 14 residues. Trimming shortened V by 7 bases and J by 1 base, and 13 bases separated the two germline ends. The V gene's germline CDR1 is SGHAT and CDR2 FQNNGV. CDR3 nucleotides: TGTGCCAGCACCAATAGCCGGGGCCAAGAGACCCAGTACTTC. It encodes CASTNSRGQETQYF.

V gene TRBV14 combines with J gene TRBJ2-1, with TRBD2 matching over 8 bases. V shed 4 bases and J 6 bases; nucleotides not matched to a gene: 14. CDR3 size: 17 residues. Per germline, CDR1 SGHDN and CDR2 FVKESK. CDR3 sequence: CASSRTFTGTSSNEQFF. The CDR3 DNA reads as TGTGCCAGCAGCCGGACTTTTACCGGGACTAGTAGCAATGAGCAGTTCTTC.

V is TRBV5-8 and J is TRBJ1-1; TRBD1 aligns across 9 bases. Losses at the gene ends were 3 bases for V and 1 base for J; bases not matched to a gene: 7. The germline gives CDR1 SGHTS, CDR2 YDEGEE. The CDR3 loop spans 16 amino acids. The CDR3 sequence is CASSSPRGQGNTEAFF. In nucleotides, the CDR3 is TGTGCCAGCAGCTCCCCCCGGGGACAGGGGAACACTGAAGCTTTCTTT. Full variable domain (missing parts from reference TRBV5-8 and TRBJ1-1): EAGVTQSPTHLIKTRGQQATLRCSPISGHTSVYWYQQALGLGLQFLLWYDEGEERNRGNFPPRFSGRQFPNYSSELNVNALELEDSALYLCASSSPRGQGNTEAFFGQGTRLTVV.

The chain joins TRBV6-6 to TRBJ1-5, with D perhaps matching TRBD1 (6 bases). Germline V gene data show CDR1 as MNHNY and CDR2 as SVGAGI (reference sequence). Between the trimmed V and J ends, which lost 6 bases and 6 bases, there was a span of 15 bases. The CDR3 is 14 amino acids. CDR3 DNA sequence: TGTGCCAGCAGCCTCACGGGAGGGGGTCAGCCCCAGCATTTT. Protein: CASSLTGGGQPQHF.

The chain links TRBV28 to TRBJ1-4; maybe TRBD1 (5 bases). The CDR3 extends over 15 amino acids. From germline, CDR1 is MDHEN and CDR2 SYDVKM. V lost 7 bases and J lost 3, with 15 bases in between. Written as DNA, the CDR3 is TGTGCCAGCAACGTTAGGGGATCGGCTAATGAAAAACTGTTTTTT. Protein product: CASNVRGSANEKLFF.

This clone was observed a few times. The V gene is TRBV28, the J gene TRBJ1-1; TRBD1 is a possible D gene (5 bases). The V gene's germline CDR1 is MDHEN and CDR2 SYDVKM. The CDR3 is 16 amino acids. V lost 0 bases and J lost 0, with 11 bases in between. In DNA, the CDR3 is TGTGCCAGCAGTTTATGGACCGGGACGGTGAACACTGAAGCTTTCTTT. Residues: CASSLWTGTVNTEAFF.

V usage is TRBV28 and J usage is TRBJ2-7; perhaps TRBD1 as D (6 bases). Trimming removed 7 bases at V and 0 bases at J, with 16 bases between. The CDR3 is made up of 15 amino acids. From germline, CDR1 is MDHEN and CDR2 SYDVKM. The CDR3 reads CASTPGTRYSYEQYF. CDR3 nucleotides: TGTGCCAGCACCCCTGGGACACGCTACTCCTACGAGCAGTACTTC.

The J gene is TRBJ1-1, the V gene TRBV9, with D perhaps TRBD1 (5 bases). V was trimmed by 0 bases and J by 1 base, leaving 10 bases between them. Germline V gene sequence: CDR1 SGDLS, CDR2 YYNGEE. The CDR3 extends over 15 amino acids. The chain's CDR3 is CASSVDPGSNTEAFF. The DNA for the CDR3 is TGTGCCAGCAGCGTAGACCCAGGGTCGAACACTGAAGCTTTCTTT.

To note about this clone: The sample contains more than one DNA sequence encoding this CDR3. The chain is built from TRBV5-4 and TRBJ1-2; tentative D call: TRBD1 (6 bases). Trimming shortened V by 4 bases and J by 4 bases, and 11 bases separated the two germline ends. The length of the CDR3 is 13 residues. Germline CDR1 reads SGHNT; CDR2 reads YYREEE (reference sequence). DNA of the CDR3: TGTGCCAGCAGCCCACAGGGAGCCTATGGCTACACCTTC. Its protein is CASSPQGAYGYTF.

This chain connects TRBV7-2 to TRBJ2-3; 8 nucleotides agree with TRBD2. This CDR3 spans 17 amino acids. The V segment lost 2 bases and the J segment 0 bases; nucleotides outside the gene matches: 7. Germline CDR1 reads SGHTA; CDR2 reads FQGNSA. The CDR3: CASSLLRGGTSTDTQYF. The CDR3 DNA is TGTGCCAGCAGCTTACTTCGGGGGGGAACTAGCACAGATACGCAGTATTTT.

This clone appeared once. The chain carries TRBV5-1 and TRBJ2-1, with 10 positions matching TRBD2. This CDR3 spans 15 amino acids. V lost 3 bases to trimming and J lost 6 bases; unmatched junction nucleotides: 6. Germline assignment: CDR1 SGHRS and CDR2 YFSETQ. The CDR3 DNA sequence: TGCGCCAGCAGCTCTACTAGCGGGACTGCCAATGAGCAGTTCTTC. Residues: CASSSTSGTANEQFF.

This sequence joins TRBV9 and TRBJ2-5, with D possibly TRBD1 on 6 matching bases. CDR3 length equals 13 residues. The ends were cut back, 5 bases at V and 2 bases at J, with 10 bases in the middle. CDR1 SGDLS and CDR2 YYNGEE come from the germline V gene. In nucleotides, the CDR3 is TGTGCCAGCAGTGGGGGCAGTCAAGAGACCCAGTACTTC. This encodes CASSGGSQETQYF.

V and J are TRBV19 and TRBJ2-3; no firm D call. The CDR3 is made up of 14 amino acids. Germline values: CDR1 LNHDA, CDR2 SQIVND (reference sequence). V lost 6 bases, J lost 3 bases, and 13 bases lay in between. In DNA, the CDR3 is TGTGCCAGTAGGTACAGAGATGGAACAGATACGCAGTATTTT. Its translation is CASRYRDGTDTQYF.